The T cell receptor beta chain described here comes from a study of CD8+ T cells in alopecia areata. Overall study findings and caveats: Across lesional scalp, and particularly alopecia totalis/universalis, clonality surpassed that of normal scalp.

Treatment denoted: oral pan-JAK inhibitor, 5-10 mg twice daily. Sequencing relied on a cDNA template that was reverse transcribed from extracted RNA. The method was immunoSEQ multiplex PCR; TCRdb's version includes in-frame clones alone and lacks a portion of them. The sample contains 250,000 to 300,000 clones, roughly 60% of which appear only once. Of note for this clone: No antigen is known for it.

The V gene lost 1 base and the J gene lost 2 bases, with 9 bases spanning the gap. The CDR3 is 14 residues long. In germline, CDR1 is MNHEY, CDR2 SVGAGI. Sequences were derived from CD4+ T cells sorted from blood, sampled at week 24, from a patient treated with tofacitinib. This rearrangement joins TRBV6-5 to TRBJ2-7; TRBD1 might be the D (5 bases). The sequence was collected from a human donor with alopecia areata. The CDR3 spells CASSYYAGTYEQYF. The CDR3 bases are TGTGCCAGCAGTTACTACGCAGGGACCTACGAGCAGTACTTC.